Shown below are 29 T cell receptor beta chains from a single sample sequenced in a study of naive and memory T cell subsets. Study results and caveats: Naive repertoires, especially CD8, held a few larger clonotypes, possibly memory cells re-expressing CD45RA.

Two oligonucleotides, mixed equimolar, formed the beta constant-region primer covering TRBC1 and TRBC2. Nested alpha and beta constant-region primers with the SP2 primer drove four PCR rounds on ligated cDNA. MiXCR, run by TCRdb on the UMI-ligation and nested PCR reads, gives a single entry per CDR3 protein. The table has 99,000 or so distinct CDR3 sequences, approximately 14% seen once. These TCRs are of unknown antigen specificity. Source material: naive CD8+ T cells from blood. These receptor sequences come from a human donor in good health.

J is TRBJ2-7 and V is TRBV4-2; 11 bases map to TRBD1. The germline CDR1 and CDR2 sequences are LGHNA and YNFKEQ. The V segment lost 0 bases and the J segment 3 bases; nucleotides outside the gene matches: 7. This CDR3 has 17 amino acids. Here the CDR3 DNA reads TGTGCCAGCAGCCAAGAATCCGGGACAGGGGGGTACTACGAGCAGTACTTC. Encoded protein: CASSQESGTGGYYEQYF.

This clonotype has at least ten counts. The CDR3 loop is CSARGLGNYEQYF. The CDR3 region has the DNA TGCAGTGCTAGAGGGTTAGGGAACTACGAGCAGTACTTC. This chain joins TRBV20-1 and TRBJ2-7; D is ambiguous. Germline CDR1 is DFQATT and CDR2 is SNEGSKA (reference sequence). Trimming stripped 1 base from V and 3 bases from J, with 10 bases between. The CDR3 runs to 13 residues.

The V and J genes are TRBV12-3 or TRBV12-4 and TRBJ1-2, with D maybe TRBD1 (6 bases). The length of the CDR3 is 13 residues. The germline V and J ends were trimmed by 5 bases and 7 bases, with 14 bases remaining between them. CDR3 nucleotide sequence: TGTGCCAGCAGTATACAGGGTGCGGCTGGCTACACCTTC. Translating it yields CASSIQGAAGYTF.

The CDR3 region is CASRELAGGPYNEQFF. The CDR3 DNA reads as TGTGCCAGCAGAGAACTAGCGGGGGGACCCTACAATGAGCAGTTCTTC. The rearrangement uses TRBV28 and TRBJ2-1; 12 positions agree with TRBD2. The V gene's germline CDR1 is MDHEN and CDR2 SYDVKM. Trimming at V came to 6 bases and at J to 2 bases, leaving 5 bases not matched to a gene. This CDR3 comprises 16 residues.

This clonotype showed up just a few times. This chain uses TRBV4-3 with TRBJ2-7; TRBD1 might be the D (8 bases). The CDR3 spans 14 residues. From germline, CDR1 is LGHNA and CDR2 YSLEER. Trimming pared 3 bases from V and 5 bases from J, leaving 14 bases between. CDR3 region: CASSQNTGGDEQYF. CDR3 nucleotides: TGCGCCAGCAGCCAGAATACAGGGGGGGACGAGCAGTACTTC.

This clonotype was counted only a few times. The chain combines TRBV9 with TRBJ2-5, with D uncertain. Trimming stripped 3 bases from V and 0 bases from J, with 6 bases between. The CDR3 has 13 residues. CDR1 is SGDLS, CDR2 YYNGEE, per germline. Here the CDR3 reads CASSAEYQETQYF. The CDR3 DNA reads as TGTGCCAGCAGCGCGGAGTACCAAGAGACCCAGTACTTC.

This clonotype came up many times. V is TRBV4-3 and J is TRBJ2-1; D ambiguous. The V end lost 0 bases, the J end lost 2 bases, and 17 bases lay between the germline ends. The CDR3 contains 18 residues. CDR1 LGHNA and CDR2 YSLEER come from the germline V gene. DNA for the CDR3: TGCGCCAGCAGCCAAGAGTTCGTGGGGTCCGAACCCTACAATGAGCAGTTCTTC. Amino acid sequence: CASSQEFVGSEPYNEQFF.

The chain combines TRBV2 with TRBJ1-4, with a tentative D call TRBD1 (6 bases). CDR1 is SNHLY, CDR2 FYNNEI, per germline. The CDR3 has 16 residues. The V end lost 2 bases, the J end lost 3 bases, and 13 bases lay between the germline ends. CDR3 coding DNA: TGTGCCAGCAGTGAACGGGCGACAGGATCTAATGAAAAACTGTTTTTT. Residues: CASSERATGSNEKLFF.

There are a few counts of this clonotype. CDR3 loop: CASSYYPEDEETQYF. The CDR3 DNA follows: TGTGCCAGCAGCTATTACCCGGAGGACGAAGAGACCCAGTACTTC. The V call is TRBV5-6, the J call TRBJ2-5, with a weak D call TRBD2 (5 bases). The CDR3 sequence is 15 residues long. V was pared by 3 bases and J by 3 bases, with 15 bases between. CDR1 and CDR2 from the germline V gene are SGHDT and YYEEEE.

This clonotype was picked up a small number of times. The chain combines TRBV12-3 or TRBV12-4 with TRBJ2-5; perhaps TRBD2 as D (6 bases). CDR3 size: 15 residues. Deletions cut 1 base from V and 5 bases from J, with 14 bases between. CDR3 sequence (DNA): TGTGCCAGCAGTTTAGAGTGGGGGGTAGAGGAGACCCAGTACTTC. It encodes CASSLEWGVEETQYF.

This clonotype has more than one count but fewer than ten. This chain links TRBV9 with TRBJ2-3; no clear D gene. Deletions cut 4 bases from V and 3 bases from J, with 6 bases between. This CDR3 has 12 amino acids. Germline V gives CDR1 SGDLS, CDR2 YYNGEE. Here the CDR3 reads CASSNPTDTQYF. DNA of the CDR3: TGTGCCAGCAGCAACCCGACAGATACGCAGTATTTT.

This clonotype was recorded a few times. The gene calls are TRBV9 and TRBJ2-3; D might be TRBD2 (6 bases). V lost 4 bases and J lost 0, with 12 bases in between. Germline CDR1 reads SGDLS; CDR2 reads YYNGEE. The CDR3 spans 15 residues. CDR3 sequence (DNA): TGTGCCAGCAGCCCCCGGGAGACTAGCACAGATACGCAGTATTTT. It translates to CASSPRETSTDTQYF.

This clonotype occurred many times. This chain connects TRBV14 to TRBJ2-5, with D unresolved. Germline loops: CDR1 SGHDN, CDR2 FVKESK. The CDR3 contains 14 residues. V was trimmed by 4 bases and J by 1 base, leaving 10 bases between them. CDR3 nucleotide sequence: TGTGCCAGCAGCCGACTCAGCGCCCAAGAGACCCAGTACTTC. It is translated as CASSRLSAQETQYF.

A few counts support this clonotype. CDR3 DNA sequence: TGCAGCGTTTTTTCACAGGGGAACTACGAGCAGTACTTC. Protein sequence: CSVFSQGNYEQYF. The genes are TRBV29-1 and TRBJ2-7; 7 bases match TRBD1. CDR3 length: 13 residues. Germline V gene lookup returns CDR1 SQVTM and CDR2 ANQGSEA. The J segment lost 3 bases and the V segment lost 5 bases, leaving 7 bases of the junction unmatched.

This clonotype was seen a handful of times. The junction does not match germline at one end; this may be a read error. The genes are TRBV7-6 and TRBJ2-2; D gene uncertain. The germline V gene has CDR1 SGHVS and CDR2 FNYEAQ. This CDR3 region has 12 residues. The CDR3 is CASSTKTGELFF. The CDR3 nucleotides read TGTGCCAGCAGCACGAAGACCGGGGAGCTGTTTTTT.

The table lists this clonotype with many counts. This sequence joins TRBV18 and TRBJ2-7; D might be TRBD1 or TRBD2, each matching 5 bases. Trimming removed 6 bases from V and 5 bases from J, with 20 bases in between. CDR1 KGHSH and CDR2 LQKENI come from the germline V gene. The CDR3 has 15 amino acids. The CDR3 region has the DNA TGTGCCAGCTCCAACGGGGACGAGGGGTTTGACGAGCAGTACTTC. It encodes CASSNGDEGFDEQYF.

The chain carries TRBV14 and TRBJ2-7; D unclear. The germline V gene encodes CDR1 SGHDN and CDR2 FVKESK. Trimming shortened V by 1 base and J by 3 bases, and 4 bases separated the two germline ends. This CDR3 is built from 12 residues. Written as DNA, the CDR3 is TGTGCCAGCAGCCAAGCTTACTACGAGCAGTACTTC. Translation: CASSQAYYEQYF.

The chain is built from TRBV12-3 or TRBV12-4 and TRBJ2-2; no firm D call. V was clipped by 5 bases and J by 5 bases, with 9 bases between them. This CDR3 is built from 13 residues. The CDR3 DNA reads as TGTGCCAGCAGTCGCGGAGAGACCGGGGAGCTGTTTTTT. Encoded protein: CASSRGETGELFF.

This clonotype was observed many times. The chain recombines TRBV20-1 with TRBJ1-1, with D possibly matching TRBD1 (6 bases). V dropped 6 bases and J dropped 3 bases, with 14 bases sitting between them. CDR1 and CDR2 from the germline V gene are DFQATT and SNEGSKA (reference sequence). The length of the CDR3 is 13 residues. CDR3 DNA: TGCAGTGCACCCAACAGGGCGGACACTGAAGCTTTCTTT. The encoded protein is CSAPNRADTEAFF.

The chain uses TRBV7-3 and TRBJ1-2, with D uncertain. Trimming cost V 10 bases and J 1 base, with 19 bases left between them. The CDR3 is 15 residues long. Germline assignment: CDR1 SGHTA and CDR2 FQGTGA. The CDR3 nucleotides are TGTGCCACCTCACTCTTAGACGGGATTAACTATGGCTACACCTTC. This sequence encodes CATSLLDGINYGYTF.

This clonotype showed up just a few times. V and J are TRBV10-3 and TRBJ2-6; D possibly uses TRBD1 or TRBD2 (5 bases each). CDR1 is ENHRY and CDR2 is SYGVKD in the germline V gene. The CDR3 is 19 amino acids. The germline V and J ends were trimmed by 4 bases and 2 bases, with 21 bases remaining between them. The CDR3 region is CAISGSFGTIQTGANVLTF. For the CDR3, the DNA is TGTGCCATCAGTGGGTCCTTTGGGACGATTCAGACTGGGGCCAACGTCCTGACTTTC.

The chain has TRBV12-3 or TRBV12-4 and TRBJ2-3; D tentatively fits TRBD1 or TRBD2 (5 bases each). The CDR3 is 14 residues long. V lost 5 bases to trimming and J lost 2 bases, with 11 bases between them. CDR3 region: CASSLWDDTDTQYF. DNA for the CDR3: TGTGCCAGCAGTCTCTGGGACGACACAGATACGCAGTATTTT.

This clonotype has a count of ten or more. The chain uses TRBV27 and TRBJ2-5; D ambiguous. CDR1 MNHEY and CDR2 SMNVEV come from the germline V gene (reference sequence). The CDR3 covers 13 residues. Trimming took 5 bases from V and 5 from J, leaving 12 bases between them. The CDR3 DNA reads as TGTGCCAGCAGTAAACACAGTGGGGAGACCCAGTACTTC. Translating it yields CASSKHSGETQYF.

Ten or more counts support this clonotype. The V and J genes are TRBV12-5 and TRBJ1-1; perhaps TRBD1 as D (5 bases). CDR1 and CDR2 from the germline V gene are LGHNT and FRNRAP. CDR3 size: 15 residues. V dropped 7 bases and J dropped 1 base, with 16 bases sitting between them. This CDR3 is CASVVDTQGNTEAFF. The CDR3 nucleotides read TGTGCTAGTGTCGTGGACACCCAGGGGAACACTGAAGCTTTCTTT.

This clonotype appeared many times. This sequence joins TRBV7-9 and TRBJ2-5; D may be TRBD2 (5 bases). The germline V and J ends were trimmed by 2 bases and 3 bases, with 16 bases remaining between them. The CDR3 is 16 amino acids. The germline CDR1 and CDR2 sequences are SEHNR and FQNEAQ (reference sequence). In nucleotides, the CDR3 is TGTGCCAGCAGCTTACCTTCCCGGGATCCCAAAGAGACCCAGTACTTC. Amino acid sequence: CASSLPSRDPKETQYF.

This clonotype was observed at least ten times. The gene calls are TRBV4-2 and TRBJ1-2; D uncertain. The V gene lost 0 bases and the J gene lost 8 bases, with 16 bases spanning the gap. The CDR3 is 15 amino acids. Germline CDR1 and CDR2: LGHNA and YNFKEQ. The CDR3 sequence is CASSQEPGTSQGYTF. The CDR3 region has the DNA TGTGCCAGCAGCCAAGAGCCGGGTACCTCGCAGGGCTACACCTTC.

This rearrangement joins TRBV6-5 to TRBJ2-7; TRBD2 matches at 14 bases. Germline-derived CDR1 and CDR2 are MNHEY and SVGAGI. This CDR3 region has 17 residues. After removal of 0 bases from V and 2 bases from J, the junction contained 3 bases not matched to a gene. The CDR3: CASSYSETSGRAYEQYF. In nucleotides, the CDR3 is TGTGCCAGCAGTTACTCTGAGACTAGCGGGAGGGCCTACGAGCAGTACTTC.

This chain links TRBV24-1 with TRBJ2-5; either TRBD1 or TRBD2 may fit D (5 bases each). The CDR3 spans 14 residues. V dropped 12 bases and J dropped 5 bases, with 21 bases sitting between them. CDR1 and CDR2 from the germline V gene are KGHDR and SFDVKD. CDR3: CASERGYGDETQYF. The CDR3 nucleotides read TGTGCCTCCGAAAGGGGTTACGGGGATGAGACCCAGTACTTC.

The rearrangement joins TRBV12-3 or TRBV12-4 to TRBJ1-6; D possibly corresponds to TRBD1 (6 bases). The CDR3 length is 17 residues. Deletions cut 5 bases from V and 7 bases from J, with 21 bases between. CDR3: CASSTTFTGLPNSPLHF. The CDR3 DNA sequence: TGTGCCAGCAGTACTACTTTCACAGGGCTCCCAAATTCACCCCTCCACTTT.